This TCR beta chain was identified during a study of read filtering for tumor transcriptome and immune sequencing. The overall study: Among patients, some 17 were male and some 15 female, aged roughly 47 to 90 (mean around 61).

The V gene's germline CDR1 is SGHRS and CDR2 YFSETQ. V lost 7 bases to trimming and J lost 6 bases; unmatched junction nucleotides: 12. The CDR3 runs 15 residues. Molecular barcoded adaptors covering alpha/delta and beta/gamma chains were used on around 400 ng RNA. TCRdb ran MiXCR on the reads and lists one entry per CDR3 protein. The sample records 50,000 to 65,000 distinct CDR3 sequences, approximately 19% being singletons. Study results and caveats: Compared with RNA-seq, IR-seq gave much higher clonotype depth and reliability.

This clonotype was counted ten times or more. Its antigen is still unknown. This chain joins TRBV5-1 and TRBJ1-5; 8 positions agree with TRBD1. The sequencing input was a population of CD138-negative cells sorted from bone marrow. The sequence was collected from a donor at least 40 years old with multiple myeloma. The CDR3 DNA sequence: TGCGCCAGCGCTGAGACAGGGGATGTCGGTCAGCCCCAGCATTTT. As protein: CASAETGDVGQPQHF.